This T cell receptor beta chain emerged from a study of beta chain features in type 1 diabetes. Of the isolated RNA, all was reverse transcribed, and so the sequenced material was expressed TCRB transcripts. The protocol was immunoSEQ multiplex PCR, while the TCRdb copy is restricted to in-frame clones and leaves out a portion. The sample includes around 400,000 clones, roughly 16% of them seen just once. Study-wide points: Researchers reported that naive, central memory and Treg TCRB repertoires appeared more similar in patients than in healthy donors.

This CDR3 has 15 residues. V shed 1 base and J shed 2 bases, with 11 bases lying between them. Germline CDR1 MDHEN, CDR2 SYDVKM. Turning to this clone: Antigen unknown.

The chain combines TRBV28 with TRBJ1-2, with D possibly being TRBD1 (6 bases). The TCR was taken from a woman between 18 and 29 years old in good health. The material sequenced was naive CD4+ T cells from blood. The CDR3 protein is CASSLYGGPNYGYTF. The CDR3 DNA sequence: TGTGCCAGCAGTTTATACGGGGGGCCCAACTATGGCTACACCTTC.